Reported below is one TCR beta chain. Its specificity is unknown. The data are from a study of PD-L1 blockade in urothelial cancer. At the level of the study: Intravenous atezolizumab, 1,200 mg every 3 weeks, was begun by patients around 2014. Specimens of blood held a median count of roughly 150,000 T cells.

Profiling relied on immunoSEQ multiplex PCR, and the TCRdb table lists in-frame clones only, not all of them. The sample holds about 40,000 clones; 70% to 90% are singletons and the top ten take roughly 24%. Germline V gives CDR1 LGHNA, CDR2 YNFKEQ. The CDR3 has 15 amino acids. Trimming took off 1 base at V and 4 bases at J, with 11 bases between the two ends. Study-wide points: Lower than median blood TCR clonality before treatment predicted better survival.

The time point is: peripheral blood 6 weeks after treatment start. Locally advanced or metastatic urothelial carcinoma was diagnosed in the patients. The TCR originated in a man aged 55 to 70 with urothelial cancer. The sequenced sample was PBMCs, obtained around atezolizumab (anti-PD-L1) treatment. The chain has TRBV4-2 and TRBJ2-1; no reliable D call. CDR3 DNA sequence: TGTGCCAGCAGCCAAGGGCCAGAATCTTACAATGAGCAGTTCTTC. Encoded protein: CASSQGPESYNEQFF.